This entry concerns a single T cell receptor (beta chain). The sample originates from a study of PD-1 blockade in classical Hodgkin lymphoma. Time point indicated: cycle 4 day 1 (C4D1), after 5 to 7 weeks of nivolumab. Each patient experienced a relapse that followed autologous stem cell transplantation, and brentuximab vedotin exposure varied. Thawed PBMCs were the source of CD8+ T cells, obtained through magnetic negative selection. The CDR3 runs 14 residues. In germline, CDR1 is PRHDT, CDR2 FYEKMQ (reference sequence). Between the trimmed V and J ends, which lost 1 base and 2 bases, there was a span of 9 bases. Profiling relied on immunoSEQ multiplex PCR, and the TCRdb table lists in-frame clones only, not all of them. The sample shows approximately 5,000 clones, around 65% of them seen only once.

Here the sequenced sample was CD8+ T cells from blood, taken before the fourth cycle of nivolumab. The source of this sequence is a human donor with classical Hodgkin lymphoma. The genes are TRBV13 and TRBJ2-7; maybe TRBD1 (5 bases). For the CDR3, the DNA is TGTGCCAGCAGCTTAGAAGGACAAACCTACGAGCAGTACTTC. The encoded protein is CASSLEGQTYEQYF.